These T cell receptor beta chains were read from a single sample in a study of breast tumors, draining lymph nodes, adjacent tissues. One entry per CDR3 protein results from TCRdb running MiXCR on the multiplex PCR reads. The sample contains some 170,000 distinct CDR3 sequences, about 30% of which appear only once. The source material was axillary lymph node tissue. These TCRs come from a female donor with breast cancer. Some clones in this sample may be carry-over from other donors' samples. CDR3s include the opening cysteine and the closing phenylalanine or tryptophan. Fields, in order: clone size, D gene, V gene, J gene, CDR3 DNA, CDR3 protein. A D gene is named only where the DNA matches it firmly. Size is stated for part of the rows, as once, few or many counts, or as a class when the clone is expanded.

abundance: many; d_gene: .; v_gene: TRBV20-1; j_gene: TRBJ2-2; CDR3nt: TGCAGTGCTAGCGGCAGGGTTTACGCCGGGGAGCTGTTTTTT; CDR3aa: CSASGRVYAGELFF
abundance: many; d_gene: .; v_gene: TRBV19; j_gene: TRBJ1-3; CDR3nt: TGTGCCAGTAGTATAGTTGCGGGGAACACCATATATTTT; CDR3aa: CASSIVAGNTIYF
abundance: many; d_gene: .; v_gene: TRBV7-9; j_gene: TRBJ2-5; CDR3nt: TGTGCCAGCAGCTTGAATCCCACCCAAAAGACCCAGTACTTC; CDR3aa: CASSLNPTQKTQYF
abundance: many; d_gene: .; v_gene: TRBV6-2/TRBV6-3; j_gene: TRBJ2-7; CDR3nt: TGTGCCAGCACCACCTCCCACTACGAGCAGTACTTC; CDR3aa: CASTTSHYEQYF
abundance: many; d_gene: .; v_gene: TRBV12-3/TRBV12-4; j_gene: TRBJ1-6; CDR3nt: TGTGCCAGCAGCCCAGTTACTAATTCACCCCTCCACTTT; CDR3aa: CASSPVTNSPLHF
abundance: few; d_gene: TRBD2; v_gene: TRBV13; j_gene: TRBJ2-3; CDR3nt: TGTGCCAGCTTCCATCGCGGGGGGGCCGTGGATACGCAGTATTTT; CDR3aa: CASFHRGGAVDTQYF
abundance: many; d_gene: .; v_gene: TRBV28; j_gene: TRBJ1-2; CDR3nt: TGTGCCACCGGAGGAGGGGCCGGCTATGGCTACACCTTC; CDR3aa: CATGGGAGYGYTF
abundance: many; d_gene: .; v_gene: TRBV7-9; j_gene: TRBJ2-5; CDR3nt: TGTGCCAGCAGCTTAAGAGGATTCGAAGAGACCCAGTACTTC; CDR3aa: CASSLRGFEETQYF
abundance: .; d_gene: .; v_gene: TRBV12-3/TRBV12-4; j_gene: TRBJ1-1; CDR3nt: TGTGCCAGCAGTCGAAGGGGACCTAGGGTGGAGGAAGCTTTCTTT; CDR3aa: CASSRRGPRVEEAFF
abundance: .; d_gene: TRBD1; v_gene: TRBV20-1; j_gene: TRBJ1-2; CDR3nt: TGCAGTGCCCTAGCCCGGGACAGATTAGATGGCTACACCTTC; CDR3aa: CSALARDRLDGYTF
abundance: .; d_gene: .; v_gene: TRBV3-1; j_gene: TRBJ2-1; CDR3nt: TGTGCCAGCAGCCCTCAGAACTACAATGAGCAGTTCTTC; CDR3aa: CASSPQNYNEQFF
abundance: few; d_gene: TRBD1; v_gene: TRBV20-1; j_gene: TRBJ1-2; CDR3nt: TGCAGTGCCCGTCCAACCGGGACAGCTAACTATGGCTACACCTTC; CDR3aa: CSARPTGTANYGYTF
abundance: .; d_gene: TRBD2; v_gene: TRBV4-1; j_gene: TRBJ2-1; CDR3nt: TGCGCCAGCAGCCAAAAAGCGACTAGCGGGATGCACAATGAGCAGCTCTTC; CDR3aa: CASSQKATSGMHNEQLF
abundance: .; d_gene: TRBD2; v_gene: TRBV30; j_gene: TRBJ2-1; CDR3nt: TGTGCCTGGGCAGGACTAGCGGGTACCCTCGGGGGGGAGCAGTTCTTC; CDR3aa: CAWAGLAGTLGGEQFF
abundance: .; d_gene: TRBD2; v_gene: TRBV29-1; j_gene: TRBJ2-3; CDR3nt: TGCAGCTATCCGGGACTAGCGGGAGGGTTAGCGGCAGATACGCAGTATTTT; CDR3aa: CSYPGLAGGLAADTQYF
abundance: many; d_gene: .; v_gene: TRBV5-1; j_gene: TRBJ2-7; CDR3nt: TGCGCCAGCAGCTCCTGGGACTCGGTCGGCGAGCAGTACTTC; CDR3aa: CASSSWDSVGEQYF
abundance: .; d_gene: TRBD1; v_gene: TRBV6-7; j_gene: TRBJ1-5; CDR3nt: TGTGCCAGCAGTCACTCGGACAGGGGGCCGCCCCAGCATTTT; CDR3aa: CASSHSDRGPPQHF
abundance: .; d_gene: .; v_gene: TRBV6-5; j_gene: TRBJ1-5; CDR3nt: TGTGCCAGCAGTTACGGCAGCAAGACCCAGCATTTT; CDR3aa: CASSYGSKTQHF
abundance: .; d_gene: TRBD1; v_gene: TRBV19; j_gene: TRBJ1-2; CDR3nt: TGTGCCAGTAGATTTGCAGGGGGCATCGATGGCTACACCTTC; CDR3aa: CASRFAGGIDGYTF
abundance: many; d_gene: .; v_gene: TRBV6-2/TRBV6-3; j_gene: TRBJ1-2; CDR3nt: TGTGCCAGCAGTTACGCAGGAGCTAACTATGGCTACACCTTC; CDR3aa: CASSYAGANYGYTF
abundance: .; d_gene: .; v_gene: TRBV25-1; j_gene: TRBJ2-5; CDR3nt: TGTGCCAGCAGTCCGGGCACAGGCCCACAAGAGACCCAGTACTTC; CDR3aa: CASSPGTGPQETQYF
abundance: .; d_gene: TRBD1; v_gene: TRBV6-1; j_gene: TRBJ1-1; CDR3nt: TGTGCCAGCAGTGGCGGGACAGGGTTCGTCACTGAAGCTTTCTTT; CDR3aa: CASSGGTGFVTEAFF